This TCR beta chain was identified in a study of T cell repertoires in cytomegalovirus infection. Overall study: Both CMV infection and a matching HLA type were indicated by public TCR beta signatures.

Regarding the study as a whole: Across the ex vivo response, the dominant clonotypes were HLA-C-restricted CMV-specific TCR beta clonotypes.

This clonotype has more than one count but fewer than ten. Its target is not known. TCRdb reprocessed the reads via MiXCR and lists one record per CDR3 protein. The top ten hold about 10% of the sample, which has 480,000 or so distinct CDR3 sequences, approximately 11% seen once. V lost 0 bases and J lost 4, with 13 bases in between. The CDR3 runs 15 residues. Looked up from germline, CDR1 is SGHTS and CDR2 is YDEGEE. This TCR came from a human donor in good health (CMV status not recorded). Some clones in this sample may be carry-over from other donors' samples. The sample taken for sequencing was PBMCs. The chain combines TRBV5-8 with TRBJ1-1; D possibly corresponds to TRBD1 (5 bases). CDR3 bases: TGTGCCAGCAGCTTGGCTGGGACTCCAGGCACTGAAGCTTTCTTT. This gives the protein CASSLAGTPGTEAFF.